The 5 T cell receptor beta chains reported below all come from one sample, sequenced in a study of blood T cell repertoires in COVID-19. Repertoires were generated with immunoSEQ multiplex PCR, while TCRdb's copy carries only in-frame clones and drops some. The sample records about 490,000 clones, 80% to 90% being singletons. Sequencing input: peripheral blood. All receptors derive from a human donor in a cohort sampled during active COVID-19.

The V and J genes are TRBV29-1 and TRBJ1-2; 12 nucleotides match TRBD1. Trimming removed 8 bases from V and 4 bases from J; junction bases left unmatched: 11. Germline-derived CDR1 and CDR2 are SQVTM and ANQGSEA. The CDR3 sequence is 15 residues long. CDR3 sequence (DNA): TGCAGCACCCACCCTGGGACAGGGGGCGCCTATGGCTACACCTTC. Translated, it gives CSTHPGTGGAYGYTF.

The V gene is TRBV5-5, the J gene TRBJ1-1; no firm D call. V lost 3 bases and J 1 base, leaving 7 bases between the germline ends. The germline gives CDR1 SGHKS, CDR2 YYEKEE (reference sequence). The CDR3 runs to 13 residues. DNA of the CDR3: TGTGCCAGCAGCTCCGGGTCGAACACTGAAGCTTTCTTT. Its protein product is CASSSGSNTEAFF.

In DNA, the CDR3 is TGTGCCAGCAGTGAAGGAGGTGCGGGGTCATACGAGCAGTACTTC. Its protein is CASSEGGAGSYEQYF. V is TRBV2 and J is TRBJ2-7; perhaps TRBD2 as D (6 bases). The CDR3 length is 15 residues. Germline V gene data show CDR1 as SNHLY and CDR2 as FYNNEI. Trimming cost V 1 base and J 4 bases, with 14 bases left between them. The entire variable domain, with the rest obtained from reference TRBV2 and TRBJ2-7, is as follows: EPEVTQTPSHQVTQMGQEVILRCVPISNHLYFYWYRQILGQKVEFLVSFYNNEISEKSEIFDDQFSVERPDGSNFTLKIRSTKLEDSAMYFCASSEGGAGSYEQYFGPGTRLTVT.

The chain joins TRBV19 to TRBJ2-2, with a weak D call TRBD2 (5 bases). The CDR3 totals 15 residues. V was clipped by 6 bases and J by 0 bases, with 11 bases between them. The germline V gene has CDR1 LNHDA and CDR2 SQIVND (reference sequence). The CDR3 protein is CASRRTVANTGELFF. The CDR3, as DNA: TGTGCCAGTAGGAGGACTGTCGCGAACACCGGGGAGCTGTTTTTT. The full variable domain, completed using reference TRBV19 and TRBJ2-2, is DGGITQSPKYLFRKEGQNVTLSCEQNLNHDAMYWYRQDPGQGLRLIYYSQIVNDFQKGDIAEGYSVSREKKESFPLTVTSAQKNPTAFYLCASRRTVANTGELFFGEGSRLTVL.

V gene TRBV5-1 combines with J gene TRBJ1-1; TRBD1 might be the D (6 bases). In germline, CDR1 is SGHRS, CDR2 YFSETQ. V lost 4 bases and J lost 2, with 15 bases in between. This CDR3 region has 15 residues. CDR3 DNA sequence: TGCGCCAGCAGCCCCCGGACAGCCATAAACACTGAAGCTTTCTTT. It is translated as CASSPRTAINTEAFF.